A selection of T cell receptor beta chains follows, all from one sample in a study of cytotoxic CD8 clonotypes in ibrutinib-treated CLL. Libraries were prepared by immunoSEQ multiplex PCR; TCRdb keeps only in-frame clonotypes and omits some of them. Found here are some 17,000 clones, about 80% of them singletons; the top ten hold approximately 17%. The material was PBMCs, obtained before ibrutinib treatment. All receptors derive from a human donor with chronic lymphocytic leukemia. The CDR3 runs from the conserved cysteine through the conserved F or W. A D gene is named only where the DNA matches it firmly. Rows may omit the clone size; those that give it use once, few, many or a size class.

TRBD1	-	TRBV11-2	TRBJ2-5	CASSFQGAIGETQYF	TGTGCCAGCAGCTTCCAGGGGGCGATTGGAGAGACCCAGTACTTC
TRBD1	-	TRBV6-5	TRBJ2-7	CASRPDRALAQYF	TGTGCCAGCAGGCCGGACAGGGCCTTAGCGCAGTACTTC
-	once	TRBV27	TRBJ1-4	CASTSHRLPSSNEKLFF	TGTGCCAGCACTTCACACAGACTACCCTCCTCTAATGAAAAACTGTTTTTT
-	-	TRBV9	TRBJ1-1	CASSSLGDLRTEAFF	TGTGCCAGCAGCTCCTTGGGGGACCTGAGGACTGAAGCTTTCTTT
TRBD2	-	TRBV10-1	TRBJ2-2	CASSEIGTSGIDGELFF	TGCGCCAGCAGTGAGATCGGTACTAGCGGGATTGACGGGGAGCTGTTTTTT
-	-	TRBV10-1	TRBJ2-7	CASSTGTYEQYF	TGCGCCAGCAGCACAGGGACCTACGAGCAGTACTTC
TRBD1	-	TRBV6-5	TRBJ2-7	CASSKEDRGYEQYF	TGTGCCAGCAGTAAGGAAGACAGGGGCTACGAGCAGTACTTC
TRBD1	-	TRBV29-1	TRBJ1-1	CSGTPGGANTEAFF	TGCAGCGGCACCCCAGGGGGTGCGAACACTGAAGCTTTCTTT
-	-	TRBV6-6	TRBJ2-3	CASSFASTDTQYF	TGTGCCAGCAGTTTCGCCAGCACAGATACGCAGTATTTT
-	-	TRBV9	TRBJ2-1	CASSAHRSHEQFF	TGTGCCAGCAGCGCTCACAGGAGTCATGAGCAGTTCTTC
TRBD2	-	TRBV6-5	TRBJ2-3	CASSPGLAGTDTQYF	TGTGCCAGCAGTCCCGGACTAGCCGGCACAGATACGCAGTATTTT
-	-	TRBV27	TRBJ2-3	CASSLLEGGDTQYF	TGTGCCAGCAGTTTATTGGAGGGGGGAGATACGCAGTATTTT
-	few	TRBV28	TRBJ1-4	CASSVGGQEKLFF	TGTGCCAGCAGCGTAGGGGGACAAGAAAAACTGTTTTTT
-	-	TRBV7-2	TRBJ2-1	CASSLVNEQFF	TGTGCCAGCAGCTTAGTCAATGAGCAGTTCTTC
-	few	TRBV11-3	TRBJ2-3	CASSLAGGSVDTQYF	TGTGCCAGCAGCTTAGCTGGGGGCAGCGTAGATACGCAGTATTTT
-	once	TRBV6-6	TRBJ2-6	CASKTHSSGANVLTF	TGTGCCAGCAAAACACACAGCTCTGGGGCCAACGTCCTGACTTTC
TRBD1	-	TRBV29-1	TRBJ2-1	CSVGPRGHNEQFF	TGCAGCGTTGGCCCCAGGGGGCACAATGAGCAGTTCTTC
TRBD2	-	TRBV27	TRBJ2-2	CASSWEGYYTGELFF	TGTGCCAGCAGTTGGGAGGGTTACTACACCGGGGAGCTGTTTTTT
TRBD1	-	TRBV16	TRBJ1-4	CASSQPQGTTNEKLFF	TGTGCCAGCAGCCAGCCACAGGGGACGACTAATGAAAAACTGTTTTTT
TRBD1	-	TRBV11-3	TRBJ2-1	CASSLATGEYNEQFF	TGTGCCAGCAGCTTAGCTACAGGGGAATACAATGAGCAGTTCTTC
-	once	TRBV29-1	TRBJ1-2	CSVEVNRAGGYTF	TGCAGCGTTGAAGTAAACAGGGCGGGAGGCTACACCTTC
TRBD1	-	TRBV11-1	TRBJ1-2	CASSSGWDRDYGYTF	TGTGCCAGCAGCTCCGGATGGGACAGGGACTATGGCTACACCTTC
-	-	TRBV5-8	TRBJ2-7	CASSLLGTKIYEQYF	TGTGCCAGCAGCTTGCTCGGGACAAAGATCTACGAGCAGTACTTC
-	-	TRBV27	TRBJ2-7	CASSPFGYEQYF	TGTGCCAGCAGTCCCTTCGGTTACGAGCAGTACTTC
-	-	TRBV5-1	TRBJ2-7	CASSLAGGGEVQQYF	TGCGCCAGCAGCTTGGCCGGTGGCGGGGAGGTGCAGCAGTACTTC
-	-	TRBV7-2	TRBJ2-1	CASSISTGNEQFF	TGTGCCAGCAGCATTTCGACAGGAAATGAGCAGTTCTTC
-	-	TRBV6-5	TRBJ2-7	CASSRGEGYEQYF	TGTGCCAGCTCCCGGGGAGAAGGCTACGAGCAGTACTTC
TRBD1	-	TRBV5-6	TRBJ2-7	CASSGRDSSYEQYF	TGTGCCAGCAGCGGACGGGACAGCTCCTACGAGCAGTACTTC
-	-	TRBV29-1	TRBJ2-7	CSGRTDPGEQYF	TGCAGCGGCCGAACCGATCCGGGCGAGCAGTACTTC
-	-	TRBV30	TRBJ2-7	CAWRDRTYEQYF	TGTGCCTGGAGGGACCGGACCTACGAGCAGTACTTC
TRBD2	-	TRBV28	TRBJ2-2	CASRGGLAQLSGELFF	TGTGCCAGCAGAGGGGGACTAGCGCAACTGTCCGGGGAGCTGTTTTTT
TRBD1	-	TRBV9	TRBJ1-2	CASSVGDRVYGYTF	TGTGCCAGCAGCGTAGGGGACAGGGTCTATGGCTACACCTTC
-	few	TRBV27	TRBJ1-1	CASSLGPEAFF	TGTGCCAGCAGTTTGGGACCTGAAGCTTTCTTT
-	-	TRBV7-9	TRBJ2-7	CASSLTVYEQYF	TGTGCCAGCAGCTTAACCGTATACGAGCAGTACTTC
-	-	TRBV11-2	TRBJ1-1	CASSLRFGETATEAFF	TGTGCCAGCAGCTTACGCTTCGGGGAGACAGCCACTGAAGCTTTCTTT
-	-	TRBV27	TRBJ1-1	CASRQGVTVNEAFF	TGTGCCAGCAGACAAGGTGTTACAGTTAATGAAGCTTTCTTT
-	-	TRBV11-1	TRBJ1-2	CASSLGRTANYGYTF	TGTGCCAGCAGCTTAGGCAGGACTGCTAACTATGGCTACACCTTC
TRBD2	-	TRBV9	TRBJ2-3	CASSVGALAGAGDTQYF	TGTGCCAGCAGCGTAGGAGCGCTAGCGGGGGCGGGAGATACGCAGTATTTT
TRBD2	few	TRBV27	TRBJ2-2	CASRNSGSGRTGELFF	TGTGCCAGCAGAAATAGCGGGAGTGGAAGAACCGGGGAGCTGTTTTTT
TRBD1	-	TRBV14	TRBJ1-1	CASSRGTVNTEAFF	TGTGCCAGCAGCCGAGGGACAGTGAACACTGAAGCTTTCTTT
-	-	TRBV25-1	TRBJ2-1	CASSDDLSSYNEQFF	TGTGCCAGCAGTGATGATCTCAGCTCCTACAATGAGCAGTTCTTC
-	-	TRBV2	TRBJ1-5	CASSVFWGAGNQPQHF	TGTGCCAGCAGTGTCTTTTGGGGGGCGGGCAATCAGCCCCAGCATTTT
-	few	TRBV9	TRBJ2-7	CASSVGGSLYEQYF	TGTGCCAGCAGCGTCGGGGGCTCCCTTTACGAGCAGTACTTC
-	-	TRBV5-1	TRBJ2-7	CASSLVPGNYEQYF	TGCGCCAGCAGCTTGGTCCCAGGGAACTACGAGCAGTACTTC
-	-	TRBV4-1	TRBJ2-7	CASSPGSGSSYEQYF	TGCGCCAGCAGCCCGGGGTCCGGCAGTTCTTACGAGCAGTACTTC
TRBD2	few	TRBV4-2	TRBJ2-1	CASSPLSGRSSNEQFF	TGTGCCAGCAGCCCCCTTAGCGGGAGGTCGAGTAATGAGCAGTTCTTC
TRBD2	-	TRBV18	TRBJ2-7	CASSPLQREGSEQYF	TGTGCCAGCTCACCGTTACAGCGGGAGGGTTCCGAGCAGTACTTC
-	-	TRBV6-6	TRBJ2-2	CASSYALAGELFF	TGTGCCAGCAGTTACGCCCTGGCGGGGGAGCTGTTTTTT
TRBD1	few	TRBV4-1	TRBJ2-7	CASSQDWDRVYEQYF	TGCGCCAGCAGCCAAGACTGGGACAGGGTTTACGAGCAGTACTTC
TRBD2	-	TRBV2	TRBJ2-7	CASSGASGSPHEQYF	TGTGCCAGCAGTGGAGCTAGCGGGAGTCCACACGAGCAGTACTTC